These T cell receptor beta chains were read from a single sample in a study of OX40 agonist ivuxolimab in advanced cancers. TCRdb's copy holds only in-frame clones and misses some; the assay was immunoSEQ multiplex PCR. The sample lists under 45,000 clones; about 78% were seen once. Sequencing used CD4+ or CD8+ T cells sorted from blood, obtained in a trial of the OX40 agonist ivuxolimab. The receptors originated from an adult with an advanced solid tumor such as melanoma, head and neck, liver or kidney cancer. The CDR3 runs from the conserved cysteine through the conserved F or W. D genes are given only for firm matches. Size values are once, few and many counts, or a class for expanded clones, and some rows have none.

v_gene	abundance	d_gene	j_gene	CDR3aa	CDR3nt
TRBV7-2	few	NA	TRBJ1-6	CASSLSRGSDSPLHF	TGTGCCAGCAGCTTAAGCAGGGGTTCAGATTCACCCCTCCACTTT
TRBV7-9	NA	TRBD1	TRBJ2-7	CASSSPTGVYEQYF	TGTGCCAGCAGCAGCCCGACAGGGGTCTACGAGCAGTACTTC
TRBV7-2	NA	NA	TRBJ2-3	CASSLGGLATDTQYF	TGTGCCAGCAGCTTAGGAGGTCTAGCGACAGATACGCAGTATTTT
TRBV4-1	NA	NA	TRBJ1-2	CASSQDTGARAANYGYTF	TGCGCCAGCAGCCAAGATACCGGGGCCAGGGCAGCTAACTATGGCTACACCTTC
TRBV6-5	NA	NA	TRBJ2-2	CASSYPNTGELFF	TGTGCCAGCAGTTACCCGAACACCGGGGAGCTGTTTTTT
TRBV19	few	NA	TRBJ2-2	CASSRPPTGELFF	TGTGCCAGTAGTCGGCCCCCCACCGGGGAGCTGTTTTTT
TRBV11-1	NA	NA	TRBJ2-7	CASSLRTNYEQYF	TGTGCCAGCAGCTTAAGGACAAACTACGAGCAGTACTTC
TRBV5-1	NA	TRBD1	TRBJ1-1	CASSLTGINTEAFF	TGCGCCAGCAGCCTGACAGGGATTAACACTGAAGCTTTCTTT
TRBV4-1	once	TRBD1	TRBJ1-2	CASSHVSGQANYGYTF	TGCGCCAGCAGCCATGTATCAGGACAGGCTAACTATGGCTACACCTTC
TRBV10-2	NA	NA	TRBJ1-1	CASRGRTVGDTEAFF	TGCGCCAGCAGGGGACGGACAGTTGGAGACACTGAAGCTTTCTTT
TRBV27	NA	NA	TRBJ2-3	CASSLSGGWRTDTQYF	TGTGCCAGCAGTTTGTCTGGGGGCTGGAGGACAGATACGCAGTATTTT
TRBV6-6	NA	NA	TRBJ2-3	CASMWRELADTQYF	TGTGCCAGCATGTGGAGGGAGCTCGCAGATACGCAGTATTTT
TRBV28	NA	NA	TRBJ2-6	CASRPEGVSGANVLTF	TGTGCCAGCAGGCCGGAGGGGGTGTCTGGGGCCAACGTCCTGACTTTC
TRBV7-9	NA	TRBD1	TRBJ1-4	CASRHGEQGKLFF	TGTGCCAGCAGACATGGAGAACAGGGGAAACTGTTTTTT
TRBV6-5	NA	NA	TRBJ2-7	CASSTGAYEQYF	TGTGCCAGCAGCACAGGAGCCTACGAGCAGTACTTC
TRBV6-5	NA	NA	TRBJ2-7	CASVSRDSSYEQYF	TGTGCCAGCGTATCTCGAGACAGTTCCTACGAGCAGTACTTC
TRBV6-6	NA	TRBD2	TRBJ2-1	CASSPIQRGGDEQFF	TGTGCCAGCAGTCCCATACAGCGGGGGGGTGATGAGCAGTTCTTC
TRBV27	NA	TRBD1	TRBJ1-2	CASSFKLGGFDGYTF	TGTGCCAGCAGTTTTAAGTTAGGGGGCTTCGATGGCTACACCTTC
TRBV30	NA	NA	TRBJ2-2	CAWSDFINATGELFF	TGTGCCTGGAGCGATTTCATAAACGCCACCGGGGAGCTGTTTTTT
TRBV7-9	NA	NA	TRBJ2-5	CASSGTDPLSWETQYF	TGTGCCAGCAGCGGGACGGACCCTTTGTCGTGGGAGACCCAGTACTTC
TRBV7-9	NA	TRBD1	TRBJ1-2	CASSSRQGIDGYTF	TGTGCCAGCAGCTCAAGACAGGGAATCGATGGCTACACCTTC
TRBV7-9	NA	NA	TRBJ2-7	CASSSRTAYEQYF	TGTGCCAGCAGCTCCCGAACCGCCTACGAGCAGTACTTC
TRBV29-1	NA	NA	TRBJ1-1	CSVSILHTEAFF	TGCAGCGTCTCCATACTCCACACTGAAGCTTTCTTT
TRBV28	NA	TRBD2	TRBJ2-7	CASRKGLAGDHEQYF	TGTGCCAGCAGAAAGGGACTAGCGGGAGATCATGAGCAGTACTTC
TRBV7-6	NA	NA	TRBJ1-5	CASSLVGGVDQPQHF	TGTGCCAGCAGCTTAGTTGGTGGGGTAGATCAGCCCCAGCATTTT
TRBV6-1	NA	NA	TRBJ2-1	CASRKGLPEQFF	TGTGCCAGCAGGAAAGGACTACCCGAGCAGTTCTTC
TRBV29-1	NA	NA	TRBJ1-3	CSVERGSGGNTIYF	TGCAGCGTTGAGAGGGGCAGCGGTGGAAACACCATATATTTT
TRBV18	NA	TRBD1	TRBJ2-1	CASSPRDRGEQFF	TGTGCCAGCTCACCACGGGACAGAGGAGAGCAGTTCTTC
TRBV7-5	once	NA	TRBJ1-1	CVRSWAGQTNTEAFF	TGTGTCAGAAGCTGGGCGGGACAGACGAACACTGAAGCTTTCTTT
TRBV5-1	NA	NA	TRBJ1-1	CASSLAGGYTEAFF	TGCGCCAGCAGCTTGGCAGGTGGCTACACTGAAGCTTTCTTT
TRBV6-6	NA	TRBD2	TRBJ2-1	CASSYVRDYSLSEQFF	TGTGCCAGCAGTTACGTTCGGGACTACTCCTTGAGTGAGCAGTTCTTC
TRBV5-1	NA	NA	TRBJ1-4	CASSSGTMEKLFF	TGCGCCAGCAGCTCCGGGACGATGGAAAAACTGTTTTTT
TRBV28	NA	NA	TRBJ2-7	CASSPRQAYEQYF	TGTGCCAGCAGCCCCAGGCAGGCCTACGAGCAGTACTTC
TRBV7-9	few	NA	TRBJ2-7	CASSPREAVPYEQYF	TGTGCCAGCAGCCCGAGGGAGGCAGTCCCCTACGAGCAGTACTTC
TRBV29-1	NA	NA	TRBJ2-7	CSVRAPRSIGEQYF	TGCAGCGTCAGGGCCCCGCGGTCGATCGGCGAGCAGTACTTC
TRBV29-1	NA	NA	TRBJ1-2	CSVGGHSRGGYTF	TGCAGCGTGGGGGGACATTCTCGCGGTGGCTACACCTTC
TRBV19	NA	NA	TRBJ1-2	CASSISGSPYGYTF	TGTGCCAGTAGTATTTCGGGCAGCCCCTATGGCTACACCTTC
TRBV4-1	NA	NA	TRBJ1-4	CASSQGGSTYEKLFF	TGCGCCAGCAGCCAAGGGGGGAGCACCTATGAAAAACTGTTTTTT
TRBV14	once	NA	TRBJ2-7	CASSLQGIGQYF	TGTGCCAGCAGTCTACAGGGAATCGGGCAGTACTTC
TRBV6-1	NA	TRBD1	TRBJ2-2	CASIGQGNTGELFF	TGTGCCAGCATAGGACAGGGGAACACCGGGGAGCTGTTTTTT
TRBV27	NA	TRBD2	TRBJ2-1	CASSLGLAYNEQFF	TGTGCCAGCAGCCTGGGACTAGCCTACAATGAGCAGTTCTTC